This is a list of T cell receptor beta chains from one sample in a study of vaccination and CD4 T cells after COVID-19. No antigen has been assigned to these receptors. TCRdb re-called the PCR reads with MiXCR, one entry per CDR3 protein. The repertoire consists of roughly 15,000 distinct CDR3 sequences, with around 47% occurring once and the leading ten covering around 20%. The sequencing used CD4+ T cells from blood, cultured in vitro, collected about 7 months after SARS-CoV-2 vaccination. These receptors were obtained from a human donor who had recovered from COVID-19. The CDR3 runs from the conserved cysteine through the conserved F or W. The order of the fields is clone size, J gene, V gene, D gene, CDR3 protein, CDR3 DNA. The D gene is left open where the match is weak. A row's size may be missing; if present it is once, few, many or a size class.

>few|TRBJ2-1|TRBV20-1|.
CSASQDWYNEQFF
TGCAGTGCTAGCCAGGACTGGTATAATGAGCAGTTCTTC
>.|TRBJ1-5|TRBV11-3|.
CASSSRDGSNQPQHF
TGTGCCAGCAGCTCGAGGGACGGTAGCAATCAGCCCCAGCATTTT
>once|TRBJ1-1|TRBV6-5|.
CASSYGQLNTEAFF
TGTGCCAGCAGTTACGGACAATTGAACACTGAAGCTTTCTTT
>.|TRBJ2-5|TRBV24-1|.
CATAKTGETQYF
TGTGCCACCGCCAAGACAGGAGAGACCCAGTACTTC
>.|TRBJ2-5|TRBV19|.
CASSKGLAAETQYF
TGTGCCAGTTCAAAGGGACTTGCCGCGGAGACCCAGTACTTC
>few|TRBJ1-1|TRBV5-1|TRBD1
CASGQGANTEAFF
TGCGCCAGCGGACAGGGGGCGAACACTGAAGCTTTCTTT
>once|TRBJ1-1|TRBV7-2|.
CASSFTLANTEAFF
TGTGCCAGCAGCTTTACGTTAGCAAACACTGAAGCTTTCTTT
>medium-sized|TRBJ2-2|TRBV6-2/TRBV6-3|TRBD2
CASILAGDPNGELFF
TGTGCCAGCATTTTAGCGGGAGATCCGAACGGGGAGCTGTTTTTT
>large|TRBJ2-5|TRBV6-4|TRBD1
CASSVLGDSKKETQYF
TGTGCCAGCAGTGTCTTAGGGGACAGCAAAAAAGAGACCCAGTACTTC
>.|TRBJ2-3|TRBV5-4|TRBD2
CASTLAGYTDTQYF
TGTGCCAGCACACTAGCGGGCTACACAGATACGCAGTATTTT